The subject of this entry is one T cell receptor (beta chain). This sample is drawn from a study of T-cell memory formation after mild COVID-19. V was cut by 0 bases and J by 1 base, with 7 bases left in between. This CDR3 is 15 amino acids long. CDR1 SGHAT and CDR2 FQNNGV come from the germline V gene. TCR alpha and TCR beta cDNA libraries with sample barcodes and UMIs came from 5'RACE using constant-segment primers. TCRdb reprocessed the 5' RACE reads via MiXCR and lists one record per CDR3 protein. This table has about 190,000 distinct CDR3 sequences, approximately 16% appearing once. The chain combines TRBV11-2 with TRBJ2-4, with D uncertain. This sequence originates from an adult woman who had mild COVID-19 (a few samples of this study predate the infection). Cell type and time point are not known. Sequences were obtained from PBMCs or a T cell subset sorted from them (not recorded which). CDR3 in amino acids: CASSLDRSAKNIQYF. CDR3 nucleotide sequence: TGTGCCAGCAGCTTAGACCGTTCGGCCAAAAACATTCAGTACTTC.